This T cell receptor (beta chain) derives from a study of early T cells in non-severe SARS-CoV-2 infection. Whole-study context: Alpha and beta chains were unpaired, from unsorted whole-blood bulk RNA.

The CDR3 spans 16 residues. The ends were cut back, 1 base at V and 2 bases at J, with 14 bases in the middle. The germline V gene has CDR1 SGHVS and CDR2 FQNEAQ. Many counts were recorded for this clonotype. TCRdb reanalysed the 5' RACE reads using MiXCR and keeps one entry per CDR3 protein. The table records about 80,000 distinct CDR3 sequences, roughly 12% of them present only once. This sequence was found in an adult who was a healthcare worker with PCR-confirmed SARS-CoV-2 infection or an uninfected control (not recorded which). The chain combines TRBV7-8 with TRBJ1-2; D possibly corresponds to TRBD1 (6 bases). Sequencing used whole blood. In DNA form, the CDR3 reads TGTGCCAGCAGCTTAGTAGCGGCAGGGGCAAACTATGGCTACACCTTC. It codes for CASSLVAAGANYGYTF.